Below, 27 T cell receptor beta chains from the same sample are listed, as sequenced in a study of T cells in Graves' hyperthyroidism and ophthalmopathy. From RNA transcripts, TCR beta CDR3 regions were amplified. RT-PCR in the first round (using the HTBI primer set) targeted the TCR CDR3. Using its own MiXCR run on the multiplex PCR reads, TCRdb lists one record per CDR3 protein. Of 500,000 to 600,000 distinct CDR3 sequences in the sample, around 43% were seen once. The sequencing input was peripheral blood or thyroid tissue (not recorded which). The receptor source for this set is an adult woman with Graves' disease, either hyperthyroidism or ophthalmopathy (not recorded which).

This clonotype was counted ten times or more. The CDR3 region has the DNA TGCAGCGCCATTACCCTAGCGGGACGGAACGAGCAGTACTTC. It encodes CSAITLAGRNEQYF. V usage is TRBV29-1 and J usage is TRBJ2-7; 9 positions match TRBD2. The germline V gene has CDR1 SQVTM and CDR2 ANQGSEA. V gave up 7 bases and J gave up 5 bases; unmatched junction bases: 12. This CDR3 spans 14 amino acids.

This clonotype appeared many times. This chain connects TRBV2 to TRBJ1-2; D may be TRBD1 (6 bases). Germline V gene sequence: CDR1 SNHLY, CDR2 FYNNEI. The V gene lost 3 bases and the J gene lost 4 bases, with 12 bases spanning the gap. The CDR3 consists of 14 residues. CDR3 DNA sequence: TGTGCCAGCAGTGACGAGGACAGACCCTATGGCTACACCTTC. Translated: CASSDEDRPYGYTF. The variable domain in full, with the rest retrieved from reference TRBV2 and TRBJ1-2, is EPEVTQTPSHQVTQMGQEVILRCVPISNHLYFYWYRQILGQKVEFLVSFYNNEISEKSEIFDDQFSVERPDGSNFTLKIRSTKLEDSAMYFCASSDEDRPYGYTFGSGTRLTVV.

Remarks on this clonotype: At one end, the junction sequence differs from germline, possibly due to a read error. The chain carries TRBV7-2 and TRBJ2-5, with a weak D call TRBD2 (6 bases). The length of the CDR3 is 15 residues. Germline V CDR1 and CDR2: SGHTA, FQGNSA. CDR3 in DNA: TGCGCCAGCAGCCTATCTGGGGGGAGAGACGAGACCCAGTACTTC. It encodes CASSLSGGRDETQYF.

This clonotype was observed once. The CDR3 does not close with the conserved phenylalanine or tryptophan, likely indicating a read error. The limits of the CDR3 on the DNA are not certain, so only TCRdb's listed CDR3 is given. The chain joins TRBV2 to TRBJ2-5. The germline gives CDR1 SNHLY, CDR2 FYNNEI. The CDR3 spans 8 residues, counting both ends. The CDR3: CASSLRYD.

The rearrangement links TRBV10-3 to TRBJ1-4, with D unresolved. The CDR3 contains 12 residues. The V end was cut by 4 bases, the J end by 6 bases, with 6 bases between. Germline V gives CDR1 ENHRY, CDR2 SYGVKD. The CDR3 DNA reads as TGTGCCATCAGTGCGCAGGATGAAAAACTGTTTTTT. This sequence encodes CAISAQDEKLFF.

The V call is TRBV11-2, the J call TRBJ1-1; D gene uncertain. V was trimmed by 1 base and J by 3 bases, leaving 18 bases between them. Germline V gives CDR1 SGHAT, CDR2 FQNNGV. The CDR3 is 17 amino acids. CDR3 DNA: TGTGCCAGCAGCTTAGGCCTCAGGAGGAACGCGGACACTGAAGCTTTCTTT. Amino acids: CASSLGLRRNADTEAFF.

This clonotype was counted at least ten times. The chain joins TRBV20-1 to TRBJ2-7; D may correspond to TRBD1 or TRBD2 (6 bases each). V shed 5 bases and J shed 6 bases, with 14 bases lying between them. CDR3 size: 12 residues. CDR1 is DFQATT and CDR2 is SNEGSKA in the germline V gene (reference sequence). The CDR3 nucleotides are TGCAGTGCTTCCACAGGGAGGCCCGAGCAGTACTTC. Translation gives CSASTGRPEQYF.

J is TRBJ2-3 and V is TRBV7-2, with D tentatively TRBD1 (5 bases). Germline CDR1 and CDR2: SGHTA and FQGNSA. The CDR3 contains 14 residues. V was shortened by 5 bases and J by 4 bases, with 13 bases between the two germline ends. This chain's CDR3 is CASSQGLAADTQYF. In nucleotides, the CDR3 is TGTGCCAGCAGCCAGGGTTTAGCTGCAGATACGCAGTATTTT.

This chain joins TRBV29-1 and TRBJ2-5; 8 nucleotides match TRBD2. V shed 3 bases and J 4 bases; nucleotides not matched to a gene: 4. The CDR3 has 13 residues. Germline V gene lookup returns CDR1 SQVTM and CDR2 ANQGSEA. The CDR3 region is CSVEYSGAETQYF. DNA of the CDR3: TGCAGCGTTGAGTATAGCGGGGCAGAGACCCAGTACTTC.

This clonotype was picked up many times. This chain links TRBV5-4 with TRBJ2-5; D is perhaps TRBD2 (6 bases). V was pared by 4 bases and J by 2 bases, with 18 bases between. This CDR3 region has 16 residues. Germline V gives CDR1 SGHNT, CDR2 YYREEE (reference sequence). CDR3 bases: TGTGCCAGCAGCCCTCGCGGGATGGACGGACAAGAGACCCAGTACTTC. The encoded protein is CASSPRGMDGQETQYF.

Concerning this clonotype: The germline gene is not matched at one end of the junction; a read error may be the cause. The chain couples TRBV24-1 to TRBJ1-1; the D is unclear. This CDR3 spans 13 amino acids. Germline CDR1 reads KGHDR; CDR2 reads SFDVKD. The CDR3, as DNA: TGTGCCACCAGTGAACATGGTGCTACTGGAGCTTTCTTT. It codes for CATSEHGATGAFF.

This clonotype was seen many times. This chain connects TRBV2 to TRBJ2-7; 9 positions match TRBD1. The CDR3 sequence is 13 residues long. CDR1 is SNHLY, CDR2 FYNNEI, per germline. Trimming took 6 bases from V and 6 from J; bases not matched to a gene: 6. The DNA of the CDR3 is TGTGCCAGCAGAAGGACAGGGGCGATCGAGCAGTACTTC. Translating gives CASRRTGAIEQYF.

The V gene is TRBV7-2, the J gene TRBJ1-2; a possible D gene is TRBD1 (5 bases). The CDR3 spans 14 residues. V was cut by 0 bases and J by 6 bases, with 11 bases left in between. Germline-derived CDR1 and CDR2 are SGHTA and FQGNSA. The CDR3, as DNA: TGTGCCAGCAGCTTAGCGCGAGGGGACGATGGCTACACCTTC. This encodes CASSLARGDDGYTF.

This CDR3 reads CASKGSQGGSPLHF. The CDR3 nucleotides read TGTGCCAGCAAGGGCAGCCAGGGAGGATCACCCCTCCACTTT. This rearrangement joins TRBV9 to TRBJ1-6; TRBD1 is a possible D gene (5 bases). Trimming shortened V by 6 bases and J by 10 bases, and 17 bases separated the two germline ends. This CDR3 has 14 amino acids. From germline, CDR1 is SGDLS and CDR2 YYNGEE.

This chain links TRBV2 with TRBJ2-2; 14 bases align to TRBD2. Germline lookup yields CDR1 SNHLY and CDR2 FYNNEI. The length of the CDR3 is 18 residues. Germline trimming cut 5 bases from V and 1 base from J; bases unmatched to any gene: 6. The CDR3 loop is CASSPGTSGSMNTGELFF. CDR3 nucleotide sequence: TGTGCCAGCAGTCCCGGGACTAGCGGGAGCATGAACACCGGGGAGCTGTTTTTT.

The rearrangement joins TRBV20-1 to TRBJ1-6; D perhaps matches TRBD1 (5 bases). Trimming left V 3 bases short and J 6 bases short, with 9 bases between. CDR1 and CDR2 from the germline V gene are DFQATT and SNEGSKA (reference sequence). This CDR3 is 13 amino acids long. The CDR3 DNA sequence: TGCAGTGCTAGGACCCAGGGTAATTCACCCCTCCACTTT. Amino acids: CSARTQGNSPLHF.

In its sample, this clonotype was seen many times. The gene calls are TRBV9 and TRBJ1-5, with 10 bases lining up with TRBD1. Germline V gene sequence: CDR1 SGDLS, CDR2 YYNGEE. CDR3 size: 18 residues. V lost 3 bases, J lost 1 base, and 10 bases stayed unmatched. The CDR3 region has the DNA TGTGCCAGCAGCGGCCGGGACAGGGGTTGGATGAGCAATCAGCCCCAGCATTTT. This sequence encodes CASSGRDRGWMSNQPQHF. The variable domain in full, with the rest retrieved from reference TRBV9 and TRBJ1-5, is DSGVTQTPKHLITATGQRVTLRCSPRSGDLSVYWYQQSLDQGLQFLIQYYNGEERAKGNILERFSAQQFPDLHSELNLSSLELGDSALYFCASSGRDRGWMSNQPQHFGDGTRLSIL.

The chain couples TRBV11-2 to TRBJ1-2; D may be TRBD1 (5 bases). The V end was cut by 5 bases, the J end by 7 bases, with 17 bases between. The V gene's germline CDR1 is SGHAT and CDR2 FQNNGV. The CDR3 contains 14 residues. CDR3 region: CASSPSPREVGYTF. The CDR3, as DNA: TGTGCCAGCAGCCCCTCCCCCAGGGAAGTTGGCTACACCTTC.

CDR3 sequence: CASRGDRGFYEQYF. Written as DNA, the CDR3 is TGTGCCAGCAGGGGGGACAGGGGCTTCTACGAGCAGTACTTC. This rearrangement joins TRBV9 to TRBJ2-7, with TRBD1 identical over 10 bases. CDR1 is SGDLS and CDR2 is YYNGEE in the germline V gene. Trimming cost V 5 bases and J 3 bases; bases outside gene matches: 5. The CDR3 has 14 amino acids.

This chain uses TRBV9 with TRBJ1-1; 12 positions agree with TRBD1. This CDR3 comprises 15 residues. CDR1 SGDLS and CDR2 YYNGEE come from the germline V gene. Trimming cost V 3 bases and J 5 bases; bases outside gene matches: 5. For the CDR3, the DNA is TGTGCCAGCAGCGAGGGACAGGGGGCCAAGACTGAAGCTTTCTTT. It codes for CASSEGQGAKTEAFF.

As for this clonotype: One junction end does not reproduce the germline sequence, and a read error may be involved. V gene TRBV15 combines with J gene TRBJ1-5, with D unresolved. The germline CDR1 and CDR2 sequences are LNHNV and YYDKDF (reference sequence). The CDR3 spans 15 residues. DNA of the CDR3: TGTGCCACCAGCAGAGATCGGGTGGGCAAGCAGCCCCAGCATTTT. Residues: CATSRDRVGKQPQHF. Variable domain in full (rest from reference TRBV15 and TRBJ1-5): DAMVIQNPRYQVTQFGKPVTLSCSQTLNHNVMYWYQQKSSQAPKLLFHYYDKDFNNEADTPDNFQSRRPNTSFCFLDIRSPGLGDTAMYLCATSRDRVGKQPQHFGDGTRLSIL.

J is TRBJ1-2 and V is TRBV20-1; D is perhaps TRBD1 (5 bases). The V end was cut by 0 bases, the J end by 6 bases, with 17 bases between. In germline, CDR1 is DFQATT, CDR2 SNEGSKA (reference sequence). This CDR3 is 15 amino acids long. The CDR3 region has the DNA TGCAGTGCTAGAGAGGAACTCAGCGGGGACGATGGCTACACCTTC. Translation gives CSAREELSGDDGYTF.

Ten or more counts support this clonotype. CDR3 sequence reads: CASSLAANGNQPQHF. CDR3 nucleotide sequence: TGTGCCAGCAGCTTAGCAGCGAATGGCAATCAGCCCCAGCATTTT. V is TRBV7-9 and J is TRBJ1-5; D is unresolved. This CDR3 contains 15 residues. CDR1 is SEHNR, CDR2 FQNEAQ, per germline (reference sequence). The V and J ends lost 0 bases and 2 bases respectively, with 8 bases between them.

This clonotype came up many times. This CDR3 is CATDPLEGLQETQYF. In DNA form, the CDR3 reads TGTGCCACCGACCCACTTGAGGGCCTTCAAGAGACCCAGTACTTC. This chain joins TRBV15 and TRBJ2-5; a possible D gene is TRBD2 (5 bases). Germline CDR1 is LNHNV and CDR2 is YYDKDF (reference sequence). Trimming shortened V by 8 bases and J by 2 bases, and 18 bases separated the two germline ends. The CDR3 is 15 amino acids.

The chain uses TRBV5-1 and TRBJ1-1; D gene uncertain. Trimming stripped 4 bases from V and 3 bases from J, with 16 bases between. The CDR3 extends over 15 amino acids. CDR1 SGHRS and CDR2 YFSETQ come from the germline V gene. CDR3 region: CASSPGVRDHTEAFF. In nucleotides, the CDR3 is TGCGCCAGCAGCCCCGGGGTAAGAGATCACACTGAAGCTTTCTTT.

The CDR3 DNA reads as TGTGCCATCAGTGATTCCGGGACAGGGGGGAACGAGCAGTACTTC. Amino acids: CAISDSGTGGNEQYF. The V gene is TRBV10-3, the J gene TRBJ2-7, with 11 bases lining up with TRBD1. Unmatched junction bases numbered 6, after V lost 3 bases and J lost 5 bases. The CDR3 is 15 amino acids. The germline V gene has CDR1 ENHRY and CDR2 SYGVKD.

With respect to this clonotype: A much more abundant neighbour one base away suggests this may be a read error. CDR3 amino acids: CEGEAYTGELFF. CDR3 sequence (DNA): TGCGAGGGGGAGGCGTACACCGGGGAGCTGTTTTTT. The V and J genes are TRBV20-1 and TRBJ2-2; either TRBD1 or TRBD2 may supply D (6 bases each). Germline V gene lookup returns CDR1 DFQATT and CDR2 SNEGSKA (reference sequence). The CDR3 is made up of 12 amino acids.